These 6 T cell receptor beta chains share one sample of origin, sequenced in a study of beta chain features in type 1 diabetes. Expressed TCRB transcripts were sequenced, since all the RNA that had been isolated was reverse transcribed. Only in-frame clones appear in the TCRdb table, and some are missing; sequencing was by immunoSEQ multiplex PCR. The sample consists of around 400,000 clones, roughly 12% of them appearing once. The material sequenced was naive CD4+ T cells from blood. The receptors were sampled from a man younger than 35 in good health.

The rearrangement links TRBV28 to TRBJ1-5, with D possibly being TRBD1 (5 bases). The CDR3 consists of 13 residues. Germline CDR1 MDHEN, CDR2 SYDVKM. With 3 bases removed from V and 14 bases from J, the gap between germline ends came to 17 bases. CDR3 bases: TGTGCCAGCAGTTTTTTGGAAGGACACCTCAAGCATTTT. It encodes CASSFLEGHLKHF.

This sequence joins TRBV7-9 and TRBJ2-3; a weak D match, TRBD1 (6 bases). This CDR3 contains 15 residues. Germline assignment: CDR1 SEHNR and CDR2 FQNEAQ (reference sequence). Trimming took off 1 base at V and 5 bases at J, with 13 bases between the two ends. The CDR3 loop is CASSLVPLRGDTQYF. CDR3 sequence (DNA): TGTGCCAGCAGCTTAGTACCTCTCAGGGGAGATACGCAGTATTTT. Full variable domain (outside the CDR3, taken from reference TRBV7-9 and TRBJ2-3): DTGVSQNPRHKITKRGQNVTFRCDPISEHNRLYWYRQTLGQGPEFLTYFQNEAQLEKSRLLSDRFSAERPKGSFSTLEIQRTEQGDSAMYLCASSLVPLRGDTQYFGPGTRLTVL.

This clone showed up just a few times. The chain has TRBV28 and TRBJ2-7; a weak D match, TRBD2 (5 bases). The germline V and J ends were trimmed by 8 bases and 7 bases, with 15 bases remaining between them. Per the germline V gene, CDR1 is MDHEN and CDR2 is SYDVKM. The CDR3 totals 12 residues. Written as DNA, the CDR3 is TGTGCCAGCGGAACCAGCGGAAGGGAGCAGTACTTC. Protein: CASGTSGREQYF.

The V gene is TRBV19, the J gene TRBJ1-4; D remains unclear. The germline gives CDR1 LNHDA, CDR2 SQIVND (reference sequence). CDR3 size: 14 residues. The ends were cut back, 5 bases at V and 7 bases at J, with 14 bases in the middle. The CDR3 nucleotides read TGTGCCAGTAGTTTCCCCCGCGCGGGTGAAAAACTGTTTTTT. Amino acid sequence: CASSFPRAGEKLFF.

The V gene is TRBV15, the J gene TRBJ2-1; maybe TRBD1 (6 bases). CDR3 size: 15 residues. The V and J ends lost 3 bases and 2 bases respectively, with 11 bases between them. Looked up from germline, CDR1 is LNHNV and CDR2 is YYDKDF (reference sequence). The CDR3 DNA follows: TGTGCCACCAGCAGGGGCAGGGGACCCTACAATGAGCAGTTCTTC. It yields the protein CATSRGRGPYNEQFF.

This clone was seen more than once but under ten times. The CDR3 sequence is CASSPSGGTGDTQYF. The CDR3 region has the DNA TGTGCCAGCAGCCCTAGCGGGGGGACTGGGGATACGCAGTATTTT. The chain couples TRBV7-9 to TRBJ2-3; 11 nucleotides align to TRBD2. CDR1 is SEHNR and CDR2 is FQNEAQ in the germline V gene (reference sequence). V was clipped by 5 bases and J by 6 bases; unmatched bases: 7. The CDR3 is made up of 15 amino acids.